This TCR beta chain appears in the sequencing data of a study of T cell repertoires in cytomegalovirus infection (dated by TCRdb to between 2018 and 2021). Regarding the research as a whole: Peptide stimulations targeted recently identified HLA-C-restricted CMV epitopes, whose presentation resists viral immunomodulation, together with well-studied HLA-B-restricted epitopes. Donor HLA type was relevant to the analysis, as public TCR beta signatures indicated carriage of CMV infection together with the matching HLA type.

The investigation overall reported the following: In the ex vivo response, HLA-C-restricted CMV-specific TCR beta clonotypes were dominant, and in two of eight donors the single most frequent clonotype came from this HLA-C-restricted group. In both this cohort and an independent cohort of some 370 donors, the cumulative frequency of public TCR beta family members distinguished carriers of CMV infection plus the relevant HLA type.

Taken with the paper, the label for treatment or condition translates to: in vitro stimulation with specific CMV peptide epitopes to enrich CMV-specific T cells. V trim: 5 bases; J trim: 0 bases; unmatched bases: 15. The CDR3 goes from the cysteine to the phenylalanine over 19 residues. Only the CDR3 part of the read is kept: 57 bases, read in frame from the first base. The instrument was an Illumina HiSeq 1500. The raw public reads went through TCRdb reprocessing: fastp at Q25, MiXCR clone calling, in-frame beta chains kept. Each CDR3 protein gets just one entry, which takes the most common genes and DNA from the rows behind it. A total of around 58,000 distinct CDR3 sequences appear in this sample, around 21% of them only once. The biggest ten clones account for over 60% of the sample. In regard to this clonotype: Its antigen is unknown. Per-base qualities were not stored, and no clone one base away is much larger.

The sequencing used CD8+ T cells from cultured PBMCs, collected from culture after CMV antigen stimulation. The receptor was derived from a human donor in good health (CMV status not recorded). Some clones in this sample may be carry-over from other donors' samples. The V gene is TRBV7-1 and the J gene is TRBJ1-4; 7 nucleotides in the junction match TRBD1. TRBV7-1 is an open reading frame whose function is uncertain. The nucleotide sequence reads as follows: TGTGCCAGCAGCCCCAAGCCCTTAAGACAGGGAGCAACTAATGAAAAACTGTTTTTT. Its protein product is CASSPKPLRQGATNEKLFF.